The entry below gives a single TCR beta chain sequence along with its context. The data derive from a study of cytomegalovirus exposure and HLA in healthy donors. The CDR3 has 18 amino acids. The V gene lost 1 base and the J gene lost 5 bases, with 21 bases spanning the gap. CDR1 and CDR2 (germline): SGHTA, FQGNSA. The PCR contained 60 Vbeta and 13 Jbeta primers. This table comes from immunoSEQ multiplex PCR, and its TCRdb copy is limited to in-frame clones, with some not included. The repertoire holds about 100,000 clones, roughly 76% seen once, with about 4% in the top ten. The sequence derives from a man between 35 and 55 years old in good health and CMV-seronegative. This chain connects TRBV7-2 to TRBJ2-1; D possibly corresponds to TRBD2 (6 bases). The material sequenced was PBMCs. CDR3: CASSLGPGWSGLNNEQFF. As DNA, the CDR3 is TGTGCCAGCAGCTTAGGGCCTGGTTGGAGCGGGCTCAACAATGAGCAGTTCTTC. Full variable domain (outside the CDR3, taken from reference TRBV7-2 and TRBJ2-1): GAGVSQSPSNKVTEKGKDVELRCDPISGHTALYWYRQSLGQGLEFLIYFQGNSAPDKSGLPSDRFSAERTGGSVSTLTIQRTQQEDSAVYLCASSLGPGWSGLNNEQFFGPGTRLTVL.